Detailed here is one T cell receptor (beta chain). Its specificity is unknown. The germline V gene encodes CDR1 SGHRS and CDR2 YFSETQ. CDR3 length equals 13 residues. V lost 4 bases to trimming and J lost 5 bases, with 12 bases between them. RNA was isolated and reverse transcribed to cDNA, the sequencing template. The table came from immunoSEQ multiplex PCR; TCRdb's copy has only in-frame clones and leaves some out. The top ten clones hold roughly 0.99% of a sample with some 160,000 clones, roughly 65% of them seen once. Sample treatment: oral pan-JAK inhibitor, 5-10 mg twice daily. The source of the sample is a study of CD8+ T cells in alopecia areata. As for the study in general: Severity in treated patients was scored by percentage of scalp area affected.

Findings of the study overall: Uncertainty about whether baseline CD8+ expansion is linked to response remains, with one nonresponder. Among the top 100, expanded CD8+ clones, as well as scalp clonality, were significantly decreased by tofacitinib.

J is TRBJ2-5 and V is TRBV5-1; possibly TRBD2 for D (5 bases). This TCR was sampled from a human donor with alopecia areata. The sequences come from CD4+ T cells sorted from blood, collected at week 4, from a patient treated with tofacitinib. The CDR3 DNA follows: TGCGCCAGCAGCACGGAGGAGGAGGAGACCCAGTACTTC. Protein: CASSTEEEETQYF.